The present entry profiles one TCR beta chain with its context. This record belongs to a study of blood T cell repertoires in COVID-19. CDR3 length equals 15 residues. With 5 bases clipped from V and 12 bases from J, the junction kept 11 bases outside the gene matches. Germline loops: CDR1 MNHEY, CDR2 SMNVEV (reference sequence). Profiling relied on immunoSEQ multiplex PCR, and the TCRdb table lists in-frame clones only, not all of them. The sample records 200,000 to 300,000 clones, around 90% being singletons. The TCR comes from a woman between 40 and 50 years old with acute or convalescent COVID-19. The sample was peripheral blood. This rearrangement joins TRBV27 to TRBJ2-6; TRBD2 matches at 9 bases. CDR3 region: CASSVGGGGAGVLTF. The CDR3 DNA sequence: TGTGCCAGCAGTGTTGGCGGGGGGGGTGCCGGCGTCCTGACTTTC.